This T cell receptor beta chain was observed in a study of cytomegalovirus exposure and HLA in healthy donors. PCR involved 60 Vbeta and 13 Jbeta primers. Only in-frame clones appear in the TCRdb table, and some are missing; sequencing was by immunoSEQ multiplex PCR. The table has 40,000 or so clones, 60% to 85% seen once; the top ten hold roughly 1.4%. Germline lookup yields CDR1 SNHLY and CDR2 FYNNEI. The CDR3 spans 15 residues. J gave up 0 bases and V 5 bases, and 2 bases lay outside the gene matches. The origin of this receptor is a man in his thirties or forties in good health and CMV-seronegative. Sequenced: PBMCs. The J gene is TRBJ2-2, the V gene TRBV2, with 8 positions matching TRBD2. CDR3 bases: TGTGCCAGCAGTCTACTAGCGGCGAACACCGGGGAGCTGTTTTTT. Its protein is CASSLLAANTGELFF. Based on the CDR3 plus reference TRBV2 and TRBJ2-2, the full variable domain is EPEVTQTPSHQVTQMGQEVILRCVPISNHLYFYWYRQILGQKVEFLVSFYNNEISEKSEIFDDQFSVERPDGSNFTLKIRSTKLEDSAMYFCASSLLAANTGELFFGEGSRLTVL.